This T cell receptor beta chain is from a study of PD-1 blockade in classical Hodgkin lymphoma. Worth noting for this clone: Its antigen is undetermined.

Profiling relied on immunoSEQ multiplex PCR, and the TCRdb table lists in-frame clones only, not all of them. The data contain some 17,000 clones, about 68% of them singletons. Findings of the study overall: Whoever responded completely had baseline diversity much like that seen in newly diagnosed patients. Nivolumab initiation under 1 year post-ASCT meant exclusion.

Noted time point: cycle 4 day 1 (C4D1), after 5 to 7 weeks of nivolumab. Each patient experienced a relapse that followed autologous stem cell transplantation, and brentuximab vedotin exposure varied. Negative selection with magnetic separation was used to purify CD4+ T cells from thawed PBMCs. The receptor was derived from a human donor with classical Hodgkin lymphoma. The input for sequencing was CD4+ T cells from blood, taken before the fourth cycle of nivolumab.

CDR3 sequence reads: CASSSEGQGNEKLFF. DNA of the CDR3: TGCGCCAGCAGCTCGGAGGGACAGGGGAATGAAAAACTGTTTTTT. The chain combines TRBV5-1 with TRBJ1-4, with 10 bases aligning to TRBD1. Looked up from germline, CDR1 is SGHRS and CDR2 is YFSETQ. Trimming took 3 bases from V and 5 from J; bases not matched to a gene: 4. CDR3 size: 15 residues.